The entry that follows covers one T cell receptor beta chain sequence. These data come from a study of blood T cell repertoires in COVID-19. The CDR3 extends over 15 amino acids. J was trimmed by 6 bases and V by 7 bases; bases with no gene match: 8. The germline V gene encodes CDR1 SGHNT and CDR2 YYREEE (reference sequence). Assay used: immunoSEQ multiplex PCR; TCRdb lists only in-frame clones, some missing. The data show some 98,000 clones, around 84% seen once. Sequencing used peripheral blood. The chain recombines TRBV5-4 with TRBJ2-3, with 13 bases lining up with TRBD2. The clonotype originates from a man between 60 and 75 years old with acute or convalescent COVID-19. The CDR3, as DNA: TGTGCCAGCGCCCCGACTAGCGGGGGGCTGGATACGCAGTATTTT. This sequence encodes CASAPTSGGLDTQYF.